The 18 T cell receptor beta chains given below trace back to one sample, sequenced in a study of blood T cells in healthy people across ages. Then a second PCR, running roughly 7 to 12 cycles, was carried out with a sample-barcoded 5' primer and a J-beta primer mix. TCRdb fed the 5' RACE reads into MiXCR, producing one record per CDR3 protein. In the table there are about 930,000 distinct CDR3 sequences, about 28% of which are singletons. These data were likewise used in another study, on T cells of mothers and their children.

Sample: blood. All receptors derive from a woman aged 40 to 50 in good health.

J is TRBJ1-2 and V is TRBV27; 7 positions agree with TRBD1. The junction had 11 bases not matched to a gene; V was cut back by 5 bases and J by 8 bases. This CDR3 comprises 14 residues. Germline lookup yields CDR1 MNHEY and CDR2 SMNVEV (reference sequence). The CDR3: CASSPADRAIGYTF. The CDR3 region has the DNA TGTGCCAGCAGTCCAGCCGACAGGGCTATCGGCTACACCTTC.

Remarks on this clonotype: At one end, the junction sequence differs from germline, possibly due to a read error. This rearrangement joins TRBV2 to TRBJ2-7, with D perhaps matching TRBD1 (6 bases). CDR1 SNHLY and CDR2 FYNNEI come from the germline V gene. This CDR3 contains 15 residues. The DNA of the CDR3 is TGTGCCAGCTCCCGGACAGCGTGGAGCTCCTGCGAGCAGTACTTC. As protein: CASSRTAWSSCEQYF.

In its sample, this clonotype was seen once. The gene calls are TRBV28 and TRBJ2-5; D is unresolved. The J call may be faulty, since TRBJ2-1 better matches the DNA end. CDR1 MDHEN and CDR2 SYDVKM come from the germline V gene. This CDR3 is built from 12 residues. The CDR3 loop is CASSLRQETQFF. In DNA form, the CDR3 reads TGTGCCAGCAGTTTGCGGCAAGAGACCCAGTTCTTC.

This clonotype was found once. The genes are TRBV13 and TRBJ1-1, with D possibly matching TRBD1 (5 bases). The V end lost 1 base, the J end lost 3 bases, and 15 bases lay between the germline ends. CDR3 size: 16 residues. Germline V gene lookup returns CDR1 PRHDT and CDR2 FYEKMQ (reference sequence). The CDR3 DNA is TGTGCCAGCAGCTTAGAACCGCAGGGAAGGCACACTGAAGCTTTCTTT. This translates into CASSLEPQGRHTEAFF. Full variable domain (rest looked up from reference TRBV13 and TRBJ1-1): AAGVIQSPRHLIKEKRETATLKCYPIPRHDTVYWYQQGPGQDPQFLISFYEKMQSDKGSIPDRFSAQQFSDYHSELNMSSLELGDSALYFCASSLEPQGRHTEAFFGQGTRLTVV.

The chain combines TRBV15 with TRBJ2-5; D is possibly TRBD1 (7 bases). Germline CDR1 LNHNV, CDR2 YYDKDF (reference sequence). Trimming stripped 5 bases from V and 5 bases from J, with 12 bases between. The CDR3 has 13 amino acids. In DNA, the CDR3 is TGTGCCACCAGCGGAGGGGGCCGGGAGACCCAGTACTTC. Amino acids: CATSGGGRETQYF.

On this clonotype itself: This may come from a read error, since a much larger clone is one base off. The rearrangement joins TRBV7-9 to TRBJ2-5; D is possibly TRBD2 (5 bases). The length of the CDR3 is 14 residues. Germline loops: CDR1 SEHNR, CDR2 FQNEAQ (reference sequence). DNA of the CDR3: TGTGCCAGCAGCTTGGGAGCGGTCCAAGGGACCCAGTACTTC. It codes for CASSLGAVQGTQYF.

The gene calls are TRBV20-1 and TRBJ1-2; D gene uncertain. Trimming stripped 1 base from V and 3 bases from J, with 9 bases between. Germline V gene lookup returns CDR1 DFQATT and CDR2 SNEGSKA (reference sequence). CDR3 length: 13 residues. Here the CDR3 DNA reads TGCAGTGCTAGAGTTGAGGTAGACTATGGCTACACCTTC. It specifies CSARVEVDYGYTF.

The CDR3 is CASSLVGSTDYEQYF. CDR3 DNA: TGCGCCAGCAGCTTGGTGGGCTCAACAGACTACGAGCAGTACTTC. This chain joins TRBV5-1 and TRBJ2-7; no reliable D call. The CDR3 has 15 amino acids. Per the germline V gene, CDR1 is SGHRS and CDR2 is YFSETQ. The V end lost 0 bases, the J end lost 3 bases, and 13 bases lay between the germline ends.

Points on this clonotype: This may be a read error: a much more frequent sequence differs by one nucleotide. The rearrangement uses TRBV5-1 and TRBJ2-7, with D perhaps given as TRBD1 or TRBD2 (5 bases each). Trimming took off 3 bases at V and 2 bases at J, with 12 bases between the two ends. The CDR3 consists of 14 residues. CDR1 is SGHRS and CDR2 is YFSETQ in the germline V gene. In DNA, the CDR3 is TGCGCCAGCAGCTGGGACCCGGGACCCTACGAGCAGTACTTC. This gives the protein CASSWDPGPYEQYF.

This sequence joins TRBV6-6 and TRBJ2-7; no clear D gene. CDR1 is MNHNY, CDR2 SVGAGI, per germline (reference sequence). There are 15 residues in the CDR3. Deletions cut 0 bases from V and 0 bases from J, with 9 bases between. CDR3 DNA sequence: TGTGCCAGCAGTTACTCGGGAAAAGGCTCCTACGAGCAGTACTTC. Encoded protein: CASSYSGKGSYEQYF.

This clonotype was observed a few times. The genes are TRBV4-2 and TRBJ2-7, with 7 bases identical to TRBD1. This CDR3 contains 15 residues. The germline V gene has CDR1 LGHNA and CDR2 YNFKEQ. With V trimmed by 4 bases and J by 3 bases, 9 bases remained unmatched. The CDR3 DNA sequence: TGTGCCAGCAGCCCTTTCAAGGGGGCGGACTACGAGCAGTACTTC. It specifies CASSPFKGADYEQYF.

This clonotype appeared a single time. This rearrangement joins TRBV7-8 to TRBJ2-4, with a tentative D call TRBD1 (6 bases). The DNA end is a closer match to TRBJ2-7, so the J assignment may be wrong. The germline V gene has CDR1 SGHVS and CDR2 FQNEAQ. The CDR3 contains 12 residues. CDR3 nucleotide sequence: TGTGCCAGCAGCCCCGGACAGCCCGAGCAGTACTTC. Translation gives CASSPGQPEQYF.

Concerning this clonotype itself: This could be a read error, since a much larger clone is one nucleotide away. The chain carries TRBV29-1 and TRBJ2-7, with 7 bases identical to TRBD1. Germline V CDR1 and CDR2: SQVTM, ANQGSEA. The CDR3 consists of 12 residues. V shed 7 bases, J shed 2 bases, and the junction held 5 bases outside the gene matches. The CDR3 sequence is CSGGQRAYEQYF. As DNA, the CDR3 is TGCAGCGGGGGACAGCGCGCCTACGAGCAGTACTTC.

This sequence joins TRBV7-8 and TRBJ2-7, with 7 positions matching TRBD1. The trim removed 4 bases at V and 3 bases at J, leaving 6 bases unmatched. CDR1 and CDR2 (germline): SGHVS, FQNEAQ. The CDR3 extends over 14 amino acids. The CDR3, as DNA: TGTGCCAGCAGCTATGACAGGGCCAACTACGAGCAGTACTTC. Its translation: CASSYDRANYEQYF.

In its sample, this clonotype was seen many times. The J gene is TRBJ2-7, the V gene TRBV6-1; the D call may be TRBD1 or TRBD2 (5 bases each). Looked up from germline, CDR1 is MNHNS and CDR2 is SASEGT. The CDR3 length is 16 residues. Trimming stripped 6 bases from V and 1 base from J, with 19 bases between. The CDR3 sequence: CASSPRGVQGSYEQYF. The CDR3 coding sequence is TGTGCCAGCAGCCCTCGGGGCGTTCAGGGTTCCTACGAGCAGTACTTC.

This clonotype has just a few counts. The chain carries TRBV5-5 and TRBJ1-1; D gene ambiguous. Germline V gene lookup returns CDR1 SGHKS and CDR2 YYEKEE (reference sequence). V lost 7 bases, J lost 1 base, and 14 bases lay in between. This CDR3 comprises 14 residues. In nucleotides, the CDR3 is TGTGCCAGCGTGAGGGATTGGAGGAACACTGAAGCTTTCTTT. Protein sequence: CASVRDWRNTEAFF.

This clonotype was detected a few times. CDR3 protein: CASSLEGQEAFF. The CDR3, as DNA: TGTGCCAGCAGCTTGGAGGGACAGGAAGCTTTCTTT. The J gene is TRBJ1-1, the V gene TRBV5-5; 7 bases agree with TRBD1. CDR3 size: 12 residues. Germline V gene lookup returns CDR1 SGHKS and CDR2 YYEKEE (reference sequence). The ends lost 0 bases at V and 8 bases at J; junction bases unmatched: 1.

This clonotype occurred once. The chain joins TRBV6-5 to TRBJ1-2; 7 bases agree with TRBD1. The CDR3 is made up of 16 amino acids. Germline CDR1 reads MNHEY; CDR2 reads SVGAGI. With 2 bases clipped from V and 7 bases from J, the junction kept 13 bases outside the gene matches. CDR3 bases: TGTGCCAGCAGTTACGGGCCTACAGGGGTACGCCTTGGCTACACCTTC. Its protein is CASSYGPTGVRLGYTF.